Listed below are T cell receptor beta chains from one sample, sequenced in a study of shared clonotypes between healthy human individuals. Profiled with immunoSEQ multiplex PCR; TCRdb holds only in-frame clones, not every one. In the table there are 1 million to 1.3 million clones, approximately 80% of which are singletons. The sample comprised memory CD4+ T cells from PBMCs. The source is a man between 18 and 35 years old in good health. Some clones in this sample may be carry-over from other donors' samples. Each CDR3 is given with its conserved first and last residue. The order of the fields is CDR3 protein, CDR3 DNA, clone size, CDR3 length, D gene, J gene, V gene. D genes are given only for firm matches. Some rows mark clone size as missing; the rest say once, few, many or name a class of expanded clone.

cdr3_aa: CASSLSRWGSSYEQYF
cdr3_nt: TGTGCCAGCAGTTTATCGAGGTGGGGTAGCTCCTACGAGCAGTACTTC
clone_size: -
cdr3_length: 16
d_call: -
j_call: TRBJ2-7
v_call: TRBV27

cdr3_aa: CASSPGDITTNEKLFF
cdr3_nt: TGTGCCAGCAGCCCGGGGGACATTACAACTAATGAAAAACTGTTTTTT
clone_size: -
cdr3_length: 16
d_call: -
j_call: TRBJ1-4
v_call: TRBV28

cdr3_aa: CATSRLGTRVPYEQYF
cdr3_nt: TGTGCCACCAGCCGCCTTGGGACAAGGGTCCCCTACGAGCAGTACTTC
clone_size: -
cdr3_length: 16
d_call: -
j_call: TRBJ2-7
v_call: TRBV15

cdr3_aa: CASSLPGTGAEQYF
cdr3_nt: TGTGCCAGCAGCCTTCCCGGGACAGGGGCCGAGCAGTACTTC
clone_size: -
cdr3_length: 14
d_call: TRBD1
j_call: TRBJ2-7
v_call: TRBV5-5

cdr3_aa: CASSLFGSGNTEAFF
cdr3_nt: TGCGCCAGCAGCTTGTTTGGGTCGGGGAACACTGAAGCTTTCTTT
clone_size: -
cdr3_length: 15
d_call: -
j_call: TRBJ1-1
v_call: TRBV5-1

cdr3_aa: CASSFRGTFTYEQYF
cdr3_nt: TGTGCCAGCAGTTTTCGAGGGACCTTCACCTACGAGCAGTACTTC
clone_size: many
cdr3_length: 15
d_call: -
j_call: TRBJ2-7
v_call: TRBV27

cdr3_aa: CASSQGTEQYF
cdr3_nt: TGTGCCAGCAGTCAGGGGACCGAGCAGTACTTC
clone_size: -
cdr3_length: 11
d_call: -
j_call: TRBJ2-7
v_call: TRBV6-5

cdr3_aa: CASSFAVNTEAFF
cdr3_nt: TGTGCCAGCAGCTTCGCGGTGAACACTGAAGCTTTCTTT
clone_size: -
cdr3_length: 13
d_call: -
j_call: TRBJ1-1
v_call: TRBV7-3

cdr3_aa: CASSHTRYTEAFF
cdr3_nt: TGTGCCAGCAGCCATACAAGGTACACTGAAGCTTTCTTT
clone_size: -
cdr3_length: 13
d_call: -
j_call: TRBJ1-1
v_call: TRBV5-4

cdr3_aa: CSVGNSLITEAFF
cdr3_nt: TGCAGCGTTGGGAACTCCTTGATCACTGAAGCTTTCTTT
clone_size: -
cdr3_length: 13
d_call: -
j_call: TRBJ1-1
v_call: TRBV29-1

cdr3_aa: CASSSSPARGAYTEAFF
cdr3_nt: TGCGCCAGCAGCTCCTCCCCGGCCAGGGGGGCGTACACTGAAGCTTTCTTT
clone_size: -
cdr3_length: 17
d_call: TRBD1
j_call: TRBJ1-1
v_call: TRBV5-1

cdr3_aa: CASSPFGGQGHYGYTF
cdr3_nt: TGTGCCAGCAGTCCCTTCGGGGGACAGGGCCACTATGGCTACACCTTC
clone_size: -
cdr3_length: 16
d_call: TRBD1
j_call: TRBJ1-2
v_call: TRBV28

cdr3_aa: CASSQGPGYTVGTQYF
cdr3_nt: TGTGCCAGCAGCCAAGGGCCAGGGTATACGGTCGGGACCCAGTACTTC
clone_size: -
cdr3_length: 16
d_call: -
j_call: TRBJ2-5
v_call: TRBV14

cdr3_aa: CASSIGRENYGYTF
cdr3_nt: TGTGCCAGCAGTATAGGACGGGAAAACTATGGCTACACCTTC
clone_size: -
cdr3_length: 14
d_call: -
j_call: TRBJ1-2
v_call: TRBV28

cdr3_aa: CASSYRGISGNTIYF
cdr3_nt: TGTGCCAGCAGTTACCGTGGAATCTCTGGAAACACCATATATTTT
clone_size: -
cdr3_length: 15
d_call: -
j_call: TRBJ1-3
v_call: TRBV6-5

cdr3_aa: CASSTRLAGDNEQFF
cdr3_nt: TGTGCCAGCAGCACACGACTAGCGGGGGACAATGAGCAGTTCTTC
clone_size: -
cdr3_length: 15
d_call: TRBD2
j_call: TRBJ2-1
v_call: TRBV11-2

cdr3_aa: CASSLEGGVANYGYTF
cdr3_nt: TGCGCCAGCAGCTTGGAGGGCGGAGTTGCTAACTATGGCTACACCTTC
clone_size: -
cdr3_length: 16
d_call: -
j_call: TRBJ1-2
v_call: TRBV5-1

cdr3_aa: CASSVVANQETQYF
cdr3_nt: TGTGCCAGCAGCGTAGTGGCTAATCAAGAGACCCAGTACTTC
clone_size: -
cdr3_length: 14
d_call: -
j_call: TRBJ2-5
v_call: TRBV9

cdr3_aa: CASSVSASGSREQFF
cdr3_nt: TGTGCCAGTTCAGTTTCAGCTAGCGGGAGTAGGGAGCAGTTCTTC
clone_size: -
cdr3_length: 15
d_call: TRBD2
j_call: TRBJ2-1
v_call: TRBV28

cdr3_aa: CAWSVWTGRKDTQYF
cdr3_nt: TGTGCCTGGAGTGTTTGGACAGGGAGGAAAGATACGCAGTATTTT
clone_size: few
cdr3_length: 15
d_call: TRBD1
j_call: TRBJ2-3
v_call: TRBV30

cdr3_aa: CAWSVITSKQFF
cdr3_nt: TGTGCCTGGAGCGTTATTACGAGTAAGCAGTTCTTC
clone_size: -
cdr3_length: 12
d_call: -
j_call: TRBJ2-1
v_call: TRBV30

cdr3_aa: CASSTSLAGGADTQYF
cdr3_nt: TGTGCCAGCAGCACTTCCCTAGCGGGAGGGGCAGATACGCAGTATTTT
clone_size: -
cdr3_length: 16
d_call: TRBD2
j_call: TRBJ2-3
v_call: TRBV5-6

cdr3_aa: CASSVGGSNQPQHF
cdr3_nt: TGTGCCAGCAGCGTAGGGGGTAGCAATCAGCCCCAGCATTTT
clone_size: -
cdr3_length: 14
d_call: -
j_call: TRBJ1-5
v_call: TRBV9

cdr3_aa: CASTAPGGREEYF
cdr3_nt: TGTGCCAGCACCGCCCCCGGCGGGAGGGAGGAGTACTTC
clone_size: -
cdr3_length: 13
d_call: TRBD2
j_call: TRBJ2-7
v_call: TRBV6-5

cdr3_aa: CASSLGGVDEQYF
cdr3_nt: TGTGCCAGCAGCTTGGGTGGAGTCGACGAGCAGTACTTC
clone_size: -
cdr3_length: 13
d_call: -
j_call: TRBJ2-7
v_call: TRBV5-6

cdr3_aa: CASSPRGVYEKLFF
cdr3_nt: TGCGCCAGCAGCCCCAGGGGGGTTTATGAAAAACTGTTTTTT
clone_size: -
cdr3_length: 14
d_call: TRBD1
j_call: TRBJ1-4
v_call: TRBV5-1

cdr3_aa: CASSQVPSGPRGETQYF
cdr3_nt: TGCGCCAGCAGCCAAGTTCCTAGCGGGCCTCGGGGAGAGACCCAGTACTTC
clone_size: few
cdr3_length: 17
d_call: TRBD2
j_call: TRBJ2-5
v_call: TRBV4-1

cdr3_aa: CASRDGLAVQETQYF
cdr3_nt: TGTGCCAGCAGGGACGGACTAGCGGTACAAGAGACCCAGTACTTC
clone_size: -
cdr3_length: 15
d_call: TRBD2
j_call: TRBJ2-5
v_call: TRBV2

cdr3_aa: CASSPSGALGHYEQYF
cdr3_nt: TGCGCCAGCAGCCCGTCCGGGGCCTTGGGTCACTACGAGCAGTACTTC
clone_size: -
cdr3_length: 16
d_call: -
j_call: TRBJ2-7
v_call: TRBV4-3

cdr3_aa: CASSLAGRSTDTQYF
cdr3_nt: TGTGCCAGCAGCTTAGCGGGGCGTAGCACAGATACGCAGTATTTT
clone_size: -
cdr3_length: 15
d_call: -
j_call: TRBJ2-3
v_call: TRBV11-2

cdr3_aa: CASSEPGNYEQYF
cdr3_nt: TGTGCCAGCAGTGAGCCAGGGAACTACGAGCAGTACTTC
clone_size: -
cdr3_length: 13
d_call: -
j_call: TRBJ2-7
v_call: TRBV6-1

cdr3_aa: CASSARGTPSNTGELFF
cdr3_nt: TGTGCCAGCAGTGCGCGCGGGACCCCGTCGAACACCGGGGAGCTGTTTTTT
clone_size: -
cdr3_length: 17
d_call: -
j_call: TRBJ2-2
v_call: TRBV2

cdr3_aa: CASSPRENTEAFF
cdr3_nt: TGTGCCAGCTCACCGCGGGAGAACACTGAAGCTTTCTTT
clone_size: -
cdr3_length: 13
d_call: -
j_call: TRBJ1-1
v_call: TRBV18

cdr3_aa: CASSLDLADTQYF
cdr3_nt: TGCGCCAGCAGCTTGGATCTCGCGGATACGCAGTATTTT
clone_size: -
cdr3_length: 13
d_call: -
j_call: TRBJ2-3
v_call: TRBV5-1

cdr3_aa: CASSQGLAGPTDTQYF
cdr3_nt: TGCGCCAGCAGCCAAGGACTAGCGGGACCCACAGATACGCAGTATTTT
clone_size: -
cdr3_length: 16
d_call: TRBD2
j_call: TRBJ2-3
v_call: TRBV4-1

cdr3_aa: CSASDGVTQYF
cdr3_nt: TGCAGTGCTAGTGACGGGGTGACCCAGTACTTC
clone_size: -
cdr3_length: 11
d_call: -
j_call: TRBJ2-5
v_call: TRBV20-1

cdr3_aa: CSARGDYEQYF
cdr3_nt: TGCAGTGCTAGAGGAGACTACGAGCAGTACTTC
clone_size: -
cdr3_length: 11
d_call: -
j_call: TRBJ2-7
v_call: TRBV20-1

cdr3_aa: CATSRGGGLSGETQYF
cdr3_nt: TGTGCCACCAGCAGAGGTGGGGGACTTTCGGGAGAGACCCAGTACTTC
clone_size: -
cdr3_length: 16
d_call: -
j_call: TRBJ2-5
v_call: TRBV15